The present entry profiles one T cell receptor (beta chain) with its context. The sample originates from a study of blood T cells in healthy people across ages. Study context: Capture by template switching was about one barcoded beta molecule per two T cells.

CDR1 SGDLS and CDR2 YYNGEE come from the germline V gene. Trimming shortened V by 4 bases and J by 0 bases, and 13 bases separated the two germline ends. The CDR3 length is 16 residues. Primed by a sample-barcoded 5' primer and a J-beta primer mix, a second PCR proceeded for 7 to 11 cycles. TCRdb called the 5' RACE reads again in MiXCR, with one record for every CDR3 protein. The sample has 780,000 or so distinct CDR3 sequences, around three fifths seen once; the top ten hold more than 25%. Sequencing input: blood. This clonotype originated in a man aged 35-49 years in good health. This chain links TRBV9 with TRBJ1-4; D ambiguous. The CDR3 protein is CASSLYEIATNEKLFF. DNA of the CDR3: TGTGCCAGCAGCCTGTATGAGATTGCAACTAATGAAAAACTGTTTTTT.